These 20 T cell receptor beta chains came from one sample sequenced in a study of response to subunit inactivated influenza vaccine. TCRdb itself ran the RT-PCR reads through MiXCR, one entry per CDR3 protein. The repertoire holds under 200,000 distinct CDR3 sequences, with about a tenth as singletons. Here the sequenced sample was non-naive T cells sorted from PBMCs, taken 45 days after vaccination. The receptors come from a man aged 50-60 years who received an inactivated influenza vaccine.

This chain connects TRBV7-9 to TRBJ1-6, with D maybe TRBD1 (6 bases). CDR3 length: 15 amino acids. Trimming pared 5 bases from V and 4 bases from J, leaving 12 bases between. Germline CDR1 and CDR2: SEHNR and FQNEAQ (reference sequence). CDR3 in DNA: TGTGCCAGCAGCAGCCGGACAGATTATAATTCACCCCTCCACTTT. Translated: CASSSRTDYNSPLHF.

V usage is TRBV10-3 and J usage is TRBJ2-7; 10 nucleotides align to TRBD2. The CDR3 runs to 15 residues. Germline CDR1 ENHRY, CDR2 SYGVKD. The V segment lost 0 bases and the J segment 5 bases; nucleotides outside the gene matches: 4. Here the CDR3 reads CAISESNLAGDEQYF. The CDR3 DNA sequence: TGTGCCATCAGTGAGTCGAACCTAGCGGGAGACGAGCAGTACTTC.

There are many counts of this clonotype. The chain has TRBV4-1 and TRBJ2-1; 7 bases map to TRBD2. The CDR3 is made up of 13 amino acids. In germline, CDR1 is MGHRA, CDR2 YSYEKL. V shed 2 bases, J shed 7 bases, and the junction held 2 bases outside the gene matches. CDR3 DNA sequence: TGCGCCAGCAGCCAACCACTAGCGAATGAGCAGTTCTTC. It encodes CASSQPLANEQFF.

The V and J genes are TRBV7-3 and TRBJ2-1, with D tentatively TRBD2 (5 bases). The CDR3 covers 13 residues. The V end lost 5 bases, the J end lost 2 bases, and 7 bases lay between the germline ends. The germline V gene has CDR1 SGHTA and CDR2 FQGTGA. Here the CDR3 DNA reads TGTGCCAGCAGCACGGAGGCCTACAATGAGCAGTTCTTC. Translation gives CASSTEAYNEQFF.

This clonotype was counted only a few times. The CDR3 DNA reads TGTGCCAGCAGCTCTCTAGCGGGGGGGCTAGCCAAAAACATTCAGTACTTC. Its protein product is CASSSLAGGLAKNIQYF. The chain carries TRBV7-2 and TRBJ2-4, with 12 bases aligning to TRBD2. This CDR3 contains 17 residues. Trimming cost V 4 bases and J 0 bases; bases outside gene matches: 4. From germline, CDR1 is SGHTA and CDR2 FQGNSA. Full variable domain (outside the CDR3, taken from reference TRBV7-2 and TRBJ2-4): GAGVSQSPSNKVTEKGKDVELRCDPISGHTALYWYRQSLGQGLEFLIYFQGNSAPDKSGLPSDRFSAERTGGSVSTLTIQRTQQEDSAVYLCASSSLAGGLAKNIQYFGAGTRLSVL.

The sample holds many counts of this clonotype. This rearrangement joins TRBV27 to TRBJ2-2; 7 nucleotides match TRBD2. V gave up 8 bases and J gave up 1 base; unmatched junction bases: 7. CDR3 size: 15 residues. From germline, CDR1 is MNHEY and CDR2 SMNVEV (reference sequence). The CDR3 nucleotides read TGTGCCAGCGGGGGAGGGGTCCGGAACACCGGGGAGCTGTTTTTT. This gives the protein CASGGGVRNTGELFF.

V gene TRBV30 combines with J gene TRBJ1-2, with 8 bases lining up with TRBD1. This CDR3 comprises 12 residues. Germline assignment: CDR1 GTSNPN and CDR2 SVGIG (reference sequence). V lost 5 bases to trimming and J lost 7 bases; unmatched junction nucleotides: 6. CDR3 region: CAWSPDRGGYTF. The CDR3 bases are TGTGCCTGGTCACCAGACAGGGGTGGCTACACCTTC.

On this clonotype itself: Given a much more abundant clone one base away, this may be a read error. The chain joins TRBV7-8 to TRBJ2-4; tentatively, D is TRBD1 or TRBD2 (6 bases each). The CDR3 has 18 residues. The ends were cut back, 2 bases at V and 4 bases at J, with 21 bases in the middle. CDR1 is SGHVS and CDR2 is FQNEAQ in the germline V gene. The CDR3 DNA reads as TGTGCCAGCAGCTTAACATCCGTTGTCGGGGGCAGTAAAAACATTCAGTACTTC. Its protein product is CASSLTSVVGGSKNIQYF.

This clonotype was detected only a few times. The chain couples TRBV20-1 to TRBJ1-4; 7 bases fit TRBD1. Germline V gene sequence: CDR1 DFQATT, CDR2 SNEGSKA (reference sequence). There are 13 residues in the CDR3. V gave up 1 base and J gave up 5 bases; unmatched junction bases: 1. The CDR3 reads CSARVRGNEKLFF. The CDR3 DNA reads as TGCAGTGCTAGAGTCAGGGGGAATGAAAAACTGTTTTTT.

This clonotype was detected ten times or more. The V and J genes are TRBV20-1 and TRBJ2-1; 7 bases match TRBD1. CDR1 is DFQATT, CDR2 SNEGSKA, per germline (reference sequence). Unmatched junction bases numbered 6, after V lost 0 bases and J lost 4 bases. The CDR3 spans 15 residues. The CDR3: CSARDVGQDYNEQFF. The CDR3 DNA reads as TGCAGTGCTAGAGATGTCGGACAGGATTACAATGAGCAGTTCTTC.

A few counts support this clonotype. This rearrangement joins TRBV28 to TRBJ1-4, with 9 nucleotides matching TRBD1. The CDR3 length is 14 residues. The V gene end was trimmed by 8 bases and the J gene end by 2 bases; junction bases not matched to a gene: 3. In germline, CDR1 is MDHEN, CDR2 SYDVKM. As DNA, the CDR3 is TGTGCCAGCCGGGACAGGGCTACTAATGAAAAACTGTTTTTT. It specifies CASRDRATNEKLFF.

This chain uses TRBV4-2 with TRBJ1-3; D remains ambiguous. This CDR3 contains 16 residues. Trimming took 0 bases from V and 3 from J, leaving 12 bases between them. Germline assignment: CDR1 LGHNA and CDR2 YNFKEQ. The CDR3 DNA is TGTGCCAGCAGCCAAGATCAGTCCCAGCTTGGAAACACCATATATTTT. It specifies CASSQDQSQLGNTIYF.

The gene calls are TRBV27 and TRBJ2-3; D call uncertain. Germline CDR1 MNHEY, CDR2 SMNVEV (reference sequence). V was trimmed by 2 bases and J by 4 bases, leaving 16 bases between them. This CDR3 has 16 residues. The CDR3, as DNA: TGTGCCAGCAGTTTAATAGAACATATGGGCCCAGATACGCAGTATTTT. Amino acids: CASSLIEHMGPDTQYF.

This clonotype was counted many times. V usage is TRBV5-1 and J usage is TRBJ2-1, with TRBD2 matching over 16 bases. V shed 4 bases, J shed 10 bases, and the junction held 8 bases outside the gene matches. The CDR3 length is 16 residues. CDR1 and CDR2 from the germline V gene are SGHRS and YFSETQ. The CDR3 here is CASSASGLAGGREQFF. The CDR3 DNA sequence: TGCGCCAGCAGCGCTTCGGGACTAGCGGGGGGGCGGGAGCAGTTCTTC.

In this sample, this clonotype turned up many times. The rearrangement uses TRBV14 and TRBJ2-4; perhaps TRBD2 as D (5 bases). Germline assignment: CDR1 SGHDN and CDR2 FVKESK. This CDR3 region has 16 residues. Trimming cost V 0 bases and J 2 bases, with 11 bases left between them. CDR3 nucleotides: TGTGCCAGCAGCCAAGAGGTAGCGCGGACCAAAAACATTCAGTACTTC. It is translated as CASSQEVARTKNIQYF.

This chain joins TRBV4-3 and TRBJ2-7, with 9 bases aligning to TRBD2. V gave up 0 bases and J gave up 2 bases; unmatched junction bases: 2. The CDR3 has 15 amino acids. CDR1 and CDR2 (germline): LGHNA, YSLEER. CDR3 in amino acids: CASSQDRGRAYEQYF. CDR3 nucleotide sequence: TGCGCCAGCAGCCAAGATCGCGGGAGGGCCTACGAGCAGTACTTC.

The chain joins TRBV30 to TRBJ1-2, with D tentatively TRBD1 (5 bases). V was pared by 3 bases and J by 2 bases, with 7 bases between. The CDR3 has 12 residues. CDR1 is GTSNPN, CDR2 SVGIG, per germline (reference sequence). The DNA of the CDR3 is TGTGCCTGGAGGACAGCGAACTATGGCTACACCTTC. It encodes CAWRTANYGYTF. Combining the CDR3 with reference TRBV30 and TRBJ1-2 gives the whole variable domain SQTIHQWPATLVQPVGSPLSLECTVEGTSNPNLYWYRQAAGRGLQLLFYSVGIGQISSEVPQNLSASRPQDRQFILSSKKLLLSDSGFYLCAWRTANYGYTFGSGTRLTVV.

J is TRBJ2-7 and V is TRBV20-1; D gene uncertain. Trimming removed 1 base at V and 0 bases at J, with 16 bases between. Germline V gene sequence: CDR1 DFQATT, CDR2 SNEGSKA (reference sequence). The length of the CDR3 is 16 residues. CDR3 sequence: CSARVPDPSSSYEQYF. CDR3 nucleotide sequence: TGCAGTGCTAGAGTCCCCGATCCCTCAAGCTCCTACGAGCAGTACTTC.

The rearrangement uses TRBV7-8 and TRBJ1-1, with D possibly TRBD1 on 5 matching bases. CDR1 and CDR2 from the germline V gene are SGHVS and FQNEAQ. This CDR3 comprises 14 residues. Trimming removed 1 base from V and 6 bases from J, with 12 bases in between. The CDR3 protein is CASSLEPVGAEAFF. Here the CDR3 DNA reads TGTGCCAGCAGCTTAGAACCCGTGGGGGCTGAAGCTTTCTTT. The entire variable domain, with the rest obtained from reference TRBV7-8 and TRBJ1-1, is as follows: GAGVSQSPRYKVAKRGQDVALRCDPISGHVSLFWYQQALGQGPEFLTYFQNEAQLDKSGLPSDRFFAERPEGSVSTLKIQRTQQEDSAVYLCASSLEPVGAEAFFGQGTRLTVV.

This clonotype appeared a few times. V and J are TRBV7-6 and TRBJ1-4; weak D call: TRBD1 (5 bases). Germline lookup yields CDR1 SGHVS and CDR2 FNYEAQ. Trimming shortened V by 3 bases and J by 8 bases, and 13 bases separated the two germline ends. This CDR3 has 14 residues. CDR3 in DNA: TGTGCCAGCAGCTTTGGACGAAGGGGAGAAAAACTGTTTTTT. Protein sequence: CASSFGRRGEKLFF.